This T cell receptor (beta chain) is drawn from a study of cytomegalovirus exposure and HLA in healthy donors listed by TCRdb under 2017. Background for the entire study: According to an earlier analysis of several hundred of the donors, roughly 180 million T cells yielded 90 million to 140 million unique TCR beta sequences and around 280 Gb of sequence data. The number of donors typed differed by locus, with about 629-630 for A, B, C, DRB1 and DQB1, roughly 550 for DQA1, 600 to 610 for DPA1, and under 490 for DPB1. Genome-wide SNP genotypes for about 65% of the 666 donors were used in a later genetic analysis, which treated that subset as a discovery cohort. Of the roughly 400 genotyped donors, 81% were placed in the genetic ancestry cluster associated with self-reported Caucasian donors. The later analysis used no new phenotypic data to find candidate immune exposures, relying instead on TCR beta sequences and their occurrence across donors. The study profiled the T cell repertoires of more than 500 subjects by immunosequencing and related them to cytomegalovirus serostatus. To predict cytomegalovirus infection status, the study combined high-throughput TCR immunosequencing, statistical association of individual TCRs with disease status, and machine learning. All discovery cohort repertoires had been generated on a single sequencing platform. HLA typing covered class I and class II loci at four-digit resolution. A handful of DR-DQ haplotypes were handled as single units for association and clustering because linkage in the cohort was strong. In addition to the first cohort of approximately 670 subjects, a separate validation cohort of 120 different subjects was used. The study aimed to test whether cataloging public T cell receptors could reveal signatures of past pathogen exposure. An earlier analysis of some 500 of the donors applied high-throughput TCR beta sequencing to assess whether each TCR beta V gene segment acted as functional or pseudogenic. An early release covering just under 650 HLA-typed donors comprised 250 to 350 gigabases of sequencing data and roughly 85 million unique TCR sequences. On average, 235,054 unique TCR beta nucleotide sequences were sequenced per donor among fewer than 500 genotyped donors of the cohort, with about 19% of those sequences being non-productive. Donor age, sex, ethnicity and CMV serostatus were compiled alongside the repertoire data. A later analysis re-examined previously published TCR beta repertoires from about 700 donors and added high-resolution HLA genotyping to investigate patterns of TCR occurrence.

This clone showed up just a few times. It lacks a known antigen. Per-nucleotide qualities are absent, and no much larger clonotype sits a single base away. Library preparation was by the immunoSEQ multiplex PCR assay. For the multiplex PCR, a mixture combining 60 forward primers for TCR Vbeta segments and 13 reverse primers for TCR Jbeta segments was used. Amplification of the CDR3 region of rearranged TCR beta genes was performed with a multiplex PCR assay on genomic DNA. The Illumina HiSeq System was used to sequence the amplified TCR beta libraries as 87-base-pair reads. In the original analysis: Across the roughly 700 repertoires, a later analysis counted some 80 million unique TCR beta chains, around 11 million of which were shared by at least two donors. Raw reads were error-corrected and collapsed into unique sequences with a nearest-neighbor algorithm that merged closely related sequences to remove PCR and sequencing errors. V, D and J gene segments were assigned by aligning CDR3 sequences to IMGT reference sequences. For a sequence to be retained, at least a six-nucleotide match to both a V gene segment and a J gene segment was required. A rearrangement was called productive if the CDR3 had no stop codons and remained in frame with V and J, and every other rearrangement was called non-productive. CDR3 was defined by IMGT convention, running from the second conserved V-encoded cysteine to the conserved J-encoded phenylalanine. The earlier analysis of about 640 of the donors excluded any sequence lacking an unambiguous match to a single V gene segment. In an earlier analysis of approximately 560 of the donors, a V segment was called functional when productive rearrangements were above 56.7%, and segregating when the standard deviation between donors exceeded 5%. A statistical classification framework was built to diagnose cytomegalovirus status from the catalog of TCR beta chain sequences. A later analysis assigned V and J genes by comparing TCR nucleotide sequences with IMGT/GENE-DB human TR gene sequences. A later analysis assigned CDR3 sequences and most-parsimonious VDJ recombination scenarios with the TCRdist pipeline. A later analysis defined each TCR beta chain by its CDR3 amino acid sequence plus V-gene family, and excluded reads lacking a unique V-gene family. As a way to deal with suspected cross-contamination and a sequencing artifact, a later analysis dropped 592 nucleotide sequences that were highly shared and had low generation probability. In a later analysis, a clonal expansion index for each public chain was calculated from normalized within-repertoire ranks of inferred template counts. In a later analysis, generation probabilities were computed using a VDJ recombination model fitted to out-of-frame rearrangements, and the results were checked against IGoR. A later analysis scored TCR-TCR, TCR-HLA and TCR-CMV co-occurrence with hypergeometric tests, applying a repertoire-size bias correction to TCR pairs. To estimate false discovery rates, a later analysis permuted the HLA or CMV assignments 20 times. A later analysis grouped co-occurring TCRs with DBSCAN, adding TCRdist sequence similarity when clustering within HLA-allele-positive subsets. Repertoires with fewer than 30,000 or more than 120,000 public chains were left out of co-occurrence clustering, as were five repertoires with anomalous nucleotide sharing. The immuneACCESS repertoire file appears here via TCRdb, limited to in-frame rearrangements. These files lack a portion of the clones; in checked studies, under half of the deficit traces to unresolved V genes, and the cause of the others is not known. V, J and clone size are those of that table, while D and trimming were read from the DNA. Within this sample are about 120,000 clones, with over 65% of them counted one time only. The top ten clones comprise around a tenth of the sample.

Results and caveats for the whole study, not just this receptor: In both the original and validation cohorts, the classifier was reported to diagnose cytomegalovirus status with high specificity and sensitivity. In a later analysis, HLA-associated TCR beta chains were found to be more clonally expanded and to have lower generation probabilities than equally common non-associated chains. A later genetic analysis associated a missense DCLRE1C variant with V-gene and J-gene trimming of TCR beta chains, and an independent cohort replicated the association. A cluster of highly shared sequence variants was judged likely to be a technical artifact of the sequencing pipeline. A later genetic analysis reported fewer N-insertions in productive TCRs among donors in an Asian-associated ancestry cluster than the roughly 700-donor mean. When HLA alleles, especially DR and DQ, strongly co-occurred, attributing TCR associations to individual alleles was difficult. Because counts were too low, roughly 16 rarely observed V segments, including chromosome 9 orphons, were left out of the earlier analysis of over 550 of the donors. The 87-base-pair reads could not distinguish some IMGT-functional V segments, including TRBV6-2 and TRBV6-3, so those segments were excluded. Immune exposure information for the cohort was limited to CMV serostatus. Presence/absence analyses assumed roughly uniform sequencing depth across donors, an assumption that may not hold. In a later analysis, the rate of TCR association differed among HLA loci, with DRB1 alleles having the most associated TCRs and HLA-C alleles having the fewest. This cohort had only TCR beta chains sequenced, and the lack of alpha or paired-chain data limited which features could be detected. Across donors, most TCR sequences were observed very rarely, whereas some public TCRs were present in many individuals. The authors suggested that the approach could potentially be extended to other disease states and immunological phenotypes. Specific HLA alleles were associated with 15,000 to 20,000 TCR beta sequences at a false discovery rate of 0.05 in a later analysis. A total of 164 TCR beta chains were listed by the study as associated with cytomegalovirus. Correlated functional status among segregating V segments might be attributable to linkage disequilibrium, but an unknown experimental factor could not be ruled out. In an earlier analysis of roughly 500 of the donors, most TCR beta V segments appeared in productive rearrangements about 87% or about 30% of the time, broadly matching IMGT annotations. HLA typing was unavailable for some donors at each locus, so association tests used only the typed subset. A further reported finding was that TCR beta sequences accurately predicted the HLA-A and HLA-B alleles for most subjects in the first cohort. According to a later analysis, parvovirus B19, influenza, CMV and Epstein-Barr virus appeared linked to several top co-occurrence clusters. In vitro tests confirmed that a few of the cytomegalovirus-associated TCR beta chains recognize cytomegalovirus antigens. According to a later analysis, most CMV-associated TCR beta chains appeared to be HLA-restricted, and the HLA associations seemed to be driven largely by CMV exposure.

The cohort was made up of 650 to 700 healthy bone marrow donors. At the time of sampling, every cohort member was nominally healthy, though immune exposures that went unrecorded were likely present. The donor was CMV seropositive and belonged to the group of over 250 seropositive cohort members. Each donor provided a peripheral blood sample, and peripheral blood mononuclear cells were used for TCR beta sequencing. Genomic DNA extraction from the blood cell samples was performed with the Qiagen DNeasy Blood Extraction Kit. Unmatched junction bases come to 11, with V trimmed by 1 base and J by 0 bases. Counted from cysteine to phenylalanine, this CDR3 has 19 amino acids. Only the CDR3 part of the read is kept: 57 bases, read in frame from the first base. CDR1 and CDR2 (MNHEY, SMNVEV) derive from the germline V gene (reference sequence).

In this chain, TRBV27 is recombined with TRBJ2-2; 7 bases in the middle match TRBD1. The sequence was obtained from a woman aged 45 to 65 in good health and CMV-seropositive. The material sequenced was PBMCs. The CDR3 corresponds to CASSLLGSPGQTNTGELFF. The DNA sequence is as follows: TGTGCCAGCAGTTTATTGGGGAGTCCGGGACAGACGAACACCGGGGAGCTGTTTTTT.